The present T cell receptor (beta chain) was sequenced within a study of cytomegalovirus exposure and HLA in healthy donors. Overall study results and limits: In a later analysis, about 17,000 TCR beta sequences were associated with HLA alleles at 0.05 false discovery rate.

Remarks on this clone: The antigen is unknown.

The CDR3 length is 14 residues. V lost 4 bases and J lost 2, with 10 bases in between. Germline V lookup: CDR1 LGHNA, CDR2 YNFKEQ. With 60 Vbeta and 13 Jbeta primers, the PCR was carried out. Repertoires were generated with immunoSEQ multiplex PCR, while TCRdb's copy carries only in-frame clones and drops some. The table includes about 160,000 clones, roughly four fifths detected once. The gene calls are TRBV4-2 and TRBJ2-3; D unclear. Material: PBMCs. This clonotype was sampled from a man aged 45-65 years in good health and CMV-seropositive. CDR3 nucleotides: TGTGCCAGCAGCCTTCTTGCGGACACAGATACGCAGTATTTT. It specifies CASSLLADTDTQYF.